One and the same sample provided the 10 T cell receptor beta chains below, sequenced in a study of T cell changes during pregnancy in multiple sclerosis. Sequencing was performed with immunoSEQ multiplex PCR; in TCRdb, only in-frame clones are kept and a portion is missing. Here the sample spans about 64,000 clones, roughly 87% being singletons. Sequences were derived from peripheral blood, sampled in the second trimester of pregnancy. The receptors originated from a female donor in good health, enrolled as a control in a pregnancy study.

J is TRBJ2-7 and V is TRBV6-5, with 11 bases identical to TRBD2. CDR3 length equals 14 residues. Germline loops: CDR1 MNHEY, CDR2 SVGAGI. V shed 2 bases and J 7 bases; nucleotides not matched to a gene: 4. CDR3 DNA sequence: TGTGCCAGCAGTTACACCTTAGCGGGGGGGGAGCAGTACTTC. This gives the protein CASSYTLAGGEQYF.

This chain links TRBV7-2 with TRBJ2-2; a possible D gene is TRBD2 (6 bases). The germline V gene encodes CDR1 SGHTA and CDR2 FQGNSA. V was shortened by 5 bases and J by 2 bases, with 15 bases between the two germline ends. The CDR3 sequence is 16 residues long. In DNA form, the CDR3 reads TGTGCCAGCAGCCCCGCCGGGACTCTAAACACCGGGGAGCTGTTTTTT. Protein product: CASSPAGTLNTGELFF. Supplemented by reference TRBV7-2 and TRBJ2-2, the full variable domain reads GAGVSQSPSNKVTEKGKDVELRCDPISGHTALYWYRQSLGQGLEFLIYFQGNSAPDKSGLPSDRFSAERTGGSVSTLTIQRTQQEDSAVYLCASSPAGTLNTGELFFGEGSRLTVL.

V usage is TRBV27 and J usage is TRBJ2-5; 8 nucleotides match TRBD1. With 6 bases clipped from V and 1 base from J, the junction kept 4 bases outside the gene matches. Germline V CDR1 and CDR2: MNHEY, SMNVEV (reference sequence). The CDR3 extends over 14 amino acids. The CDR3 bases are TGTGCCAGCAGCGGGACAGGCCTCCAAGAGACCCAGTACTTC. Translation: CASSGTGLQETQYF.

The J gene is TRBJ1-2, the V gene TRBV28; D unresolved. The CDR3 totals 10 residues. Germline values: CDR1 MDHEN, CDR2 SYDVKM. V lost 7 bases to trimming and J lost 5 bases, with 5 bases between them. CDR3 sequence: CASMRYGYTF. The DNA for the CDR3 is TGTGCCAGCATGAGGTATGGCTACACCTTC.

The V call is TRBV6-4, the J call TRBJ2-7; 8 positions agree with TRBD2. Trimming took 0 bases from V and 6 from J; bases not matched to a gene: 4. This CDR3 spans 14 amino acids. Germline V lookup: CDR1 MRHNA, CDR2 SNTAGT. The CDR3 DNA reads TGTGCCAGCAGTGACTCGTATCGGGGGGGCGAGCAGTACTTC. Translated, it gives CASSDSYRGGEQYF.

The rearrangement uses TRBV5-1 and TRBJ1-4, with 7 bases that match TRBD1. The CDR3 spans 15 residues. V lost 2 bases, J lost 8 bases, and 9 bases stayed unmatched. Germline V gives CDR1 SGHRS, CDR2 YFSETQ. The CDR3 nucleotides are TGCGCCAGCAGCTTACGACAGGGTGGGAGGGAAAAACTGTTTTTT. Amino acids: CASSLRQGGREKLFF.

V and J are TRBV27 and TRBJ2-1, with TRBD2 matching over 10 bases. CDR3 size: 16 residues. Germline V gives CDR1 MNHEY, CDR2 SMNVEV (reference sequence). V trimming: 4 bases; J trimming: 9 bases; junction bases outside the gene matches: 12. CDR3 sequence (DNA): TGTGCCAGCAGTTCCCCCAGCGGGGGGGCCCGTAGTGAGCAGTTCTTC. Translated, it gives CASSSPSGGARSEQFF.

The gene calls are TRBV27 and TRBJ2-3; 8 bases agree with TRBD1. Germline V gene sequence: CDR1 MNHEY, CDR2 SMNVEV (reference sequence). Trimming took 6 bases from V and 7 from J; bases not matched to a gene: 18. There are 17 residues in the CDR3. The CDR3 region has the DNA TGTGCCAGCAGACCAATGGGCTCCGGGACAGGCGGAAATACGCAGTATTTT. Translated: CASRPMGSGTGGNTQYF.

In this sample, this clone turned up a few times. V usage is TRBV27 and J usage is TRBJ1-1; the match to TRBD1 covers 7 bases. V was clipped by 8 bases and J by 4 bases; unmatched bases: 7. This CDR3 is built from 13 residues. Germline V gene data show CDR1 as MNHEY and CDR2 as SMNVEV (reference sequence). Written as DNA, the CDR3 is TGTGCCAGCCGAGGAACAGGGGCCACTGAAGCTTTCTTT. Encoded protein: CASRGTGATEAFF.

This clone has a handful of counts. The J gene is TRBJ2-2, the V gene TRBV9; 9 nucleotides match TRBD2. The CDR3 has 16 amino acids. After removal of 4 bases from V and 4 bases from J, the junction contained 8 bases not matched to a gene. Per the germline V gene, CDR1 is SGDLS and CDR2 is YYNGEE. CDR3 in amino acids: CASSIRTSVGTGELFF. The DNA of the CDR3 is TGTGCCAGCAGCATCCGGACTAGCGTCGGCACCGGGGAGCTGTTTTTT.